Listed below are T cell receptor beta chains from one sample, sequenced in a study of OX40 agonist ivuxolimab in advanced cancers. Libraries were prepared by immunoSEQ multiplex PCR; TCRdb keeps only in-frame clonotypes and omits some of them. The sample records 80,000 to 100,000 clones, roughly 88% being singletons. This material consisted of CD4+ or CD8+ T cells sorted from blood, taken in a trial of the OX40 agonist ivuxolimab. The receptors derive from an adult with an advanced solid tumor such as melanoma, head and neck, liver or kidney cancer. Both conserved end residues are part of each CDR3. D genes are given only for firm matches. Where a row states a size, it is once, few, many or the class of an expanded clone; other rows omit it.

TRBJ2-3,.,TRBD2,TRBV2,CASSEGLAGPGDTQYF,TGTGCCAGCAGTGAGGGACTAGCGGGACCTGGAGATACGCAGTATTTT
TRBJ2-1,.,TRBD2,TRBV29-1,CSVVLAVYNEQFF,TGCAGCGTTGTACTAGCGGTTTACAATGAGCAGTTCTTC
TRBJ2-5,.,TRBD1,TRBV27,CASSTGGVKTQYF,TGTGCCAGCAGCACAGGGGGCGTAAAGACCCAGTACTTC
TRBJ2-3,.,.,TRBV6-4,CASSVAVTDTQYF,TGTGCCAGCAGTGTAGCGGTCACAGATACGCAGTATTTT
TRBJ2-5,.,.,TRBV7-2,CASSLWVQETQYF,TGTGCCAGCAGCCTTTGGGTCCAAGAGACCCAGTACTTC
TRBJ2-5,once,TRBD2,TRBV7-2,CASSLVVRSSGRVRETQYF,TGTGCCAGCAGCTTAGTGGTGCGGTCTAGCGGGAGGGTGCGGGAGACCCAGTACTTC
TRBJ2-3,.,.,TRBV19,CASSINGMGTDTQYF,TGTGCCAGTAGTATAAACGGGATGGGCACAGATACGCAGTATTTT
TRBJ2-1,.,.,TRBV11-1,CASSSGITSYNEQFF,TGTGCCAGCAGCTCCGGTATCACCTCCTACAATGAGCAGTTCTTC
TRBJ2-2,.,.,TRBV18,CASSGYTSNTGELFF,TGTGCCAGCTCAGGGTACACGTCGAACACCGGGGAGCTGTTTTTT
TRBJ2-3,.,TRBD2,TRBV7-9,CASSFWTSGKDTQYF,TGTGCCAGCAGCTTTTGGACTAGCGGGAAAGATACGCAGTATTTT
TRBJ1-2,.,.,TRBV6-1,CASSERQGGSDGYTF,TGTGCCAGCAGTGAGAGGCAGGGTGGGTCTGATGGCTACACCTTC
TRBJ1-4,many,.,TRBV6-5,CASSQGRDEKLFF,TGTGCCAGCAGCCAGGGGAGAGATGAAAAACTGTTTTTT
TRBJ2-1,.,TRBD2,TRBV28,CASTPSLAGANEQFF,TGTGCCAGCACCCCTAGCCTAGCGGGAGCCAATGAGCAGTTCTTC
TRBJ2-7,.,TRBD2,TRBV7-2,CASSFSSGGSTPSYEQYF,TGTGCCAGCAGCTTTTCGAGCGGGGGATCCACCCCGTCCTACGAGCAGTACTTC
TRBJ2-5,.,TRBD2,TRBV9,CASSGGLAGETQYF,TGTGCCAGCAGCGGGGGACTAGCGGGAGAGACCCAGTACTTC
TRBJ2-5,.,TRBD2,TRBV29-1,CSVAVLAGGETQYF,TGCAGCGTTGCCGTTCTAGCGGGAGGTGAGACCCAGTACTTC
TRBJ2-3,.,TRBD2,TRBV5-6,CASSLLSGRSVNTDTQYF,TGTGCCAGCAGCTTGCTCAGCGGGAGATCGGTTAACACAGATACGCAGTATTTT
TRBJ2-6,.,.,TRBV5-1,CASSLEQGLSGANVLTF,TGCGCCAGCAGCTTGGAGCAGGGACTCTCTGGGGCCAACGTCCTGACTTTC
TRBJ2-2,.,TRBD2,TRBV29-1,CSVEAEVAGGPDGELFF,TGCAGCGTTGAAGCGGAGGTAGCGGGAGGGCCGGACGGGGAGCTGTTTTTT
TRBJ2-2,.,TRBD2,TRBV7-9,CASSPRTSGILNTGELFF,TGTGCCAGCAGCCCGAGGACTAGCGGGATTCTGAACACCGGGGAGCTGTTTTTT
TRBJ2-7,.,.,TRBV11-3,CASSLVSGHPYEQYF,TGTGCCAGCAGCTTAGTTTCTGGACACCCCTACGAGCAGTACTTC
TRBJ2-1,.,.,TRBV15,CATSRDLQLALYNEQFF,TGTGCCACCAGCAGAGATTTACAACTAGCCCTCTACAATGAGCAGTTCTTC
TRBJ1-4,.,TRBD1,TRBV19,CASWDRSEKLFF,TGTGCCAGTTGGGACAGGAGTGAAAAACTGTTTTTT
TRBJ1-5,.,TRBD1,TRBV7-2,CASSLGGGINQPQHF,TGTGCCAGCAGCTTAGGAGGGGGCATAAATCAGCCCCAGCATTTT
TRBJ2-6,.,TRBD2,TRBV2,CASGLAGFLSGANVLTF,TGTGCCAGCGGATTAGCGGGTTTCCTCTCTGGGGCCAACGTCCTGACTTTC
TRBJ2-1,once,TRBD1,TRBV10-2,CASRPPDQGEFF,TGCGCCAGCAGGCCTCCGGACCAGGGGGAGTTCTTC